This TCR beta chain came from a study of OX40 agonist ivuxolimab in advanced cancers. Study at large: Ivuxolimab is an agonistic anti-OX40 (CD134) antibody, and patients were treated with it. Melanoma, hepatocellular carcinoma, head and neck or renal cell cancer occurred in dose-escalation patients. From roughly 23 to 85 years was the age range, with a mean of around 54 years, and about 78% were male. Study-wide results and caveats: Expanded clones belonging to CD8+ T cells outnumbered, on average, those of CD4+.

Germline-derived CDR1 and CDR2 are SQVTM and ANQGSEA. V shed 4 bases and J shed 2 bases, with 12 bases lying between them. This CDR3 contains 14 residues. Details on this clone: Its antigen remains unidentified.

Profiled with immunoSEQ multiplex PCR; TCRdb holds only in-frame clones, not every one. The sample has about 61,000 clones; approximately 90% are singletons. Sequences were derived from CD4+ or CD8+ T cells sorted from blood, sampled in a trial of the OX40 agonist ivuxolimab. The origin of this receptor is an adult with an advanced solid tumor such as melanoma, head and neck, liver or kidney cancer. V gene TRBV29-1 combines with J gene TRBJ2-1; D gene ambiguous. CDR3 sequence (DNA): TGCAGCGTTGGGAGTCTAGGCCCCTACAATGAGCAGTTCTTC. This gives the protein CSVGSLGPYNEQFF.